This TCR beta chain appears in the sequencing data of a study of blood T cell repertoires in COVID-19. V gave up 5 bases and J gave up 7 bases, with 9 bases separating them. This CDR3 region has 11 residues. Germline V lookup: CDR1 DFQATT, CDR2 SNEGSKA (reference sequence). Produced via immunoSEQ multiplex PCR; TCRdb's table is partial and in-frame only. The sample has about 100,000 clones, around four fifths seen once. Sequenced input: peripheral blood. The chain employs TRBV20-1 and TRBJ2-1; D is possibly TRBD2 (5 bases). The TCR originated in a man aged 45-65 years with active or convalescent COVID-19. DNA for the CDR3: TGCAGTGCTTCTAGGAGGAATGAGCAGTTCTTC. Translation: CSASRRNEQFF.